The sequence of this T cell receptor (beta chain) was determined in a study of beta chain features in type 1 diabetes (dated by TCRdb to 2016 to 2019). The study in broad terms: No differences in mean age, gender distribution, total cell number or subset yield were found between patients and healthy donors. Across all samples, around 100 million sorted cells were examined, and cell number per subset correlated strongly with RNA yield. Regulatory and stem cell-like memory subsets were obtained from only 8 patients and about 8 healthy donors, while naive and central memory subsets were obtained from all 28 donors. The study compared TCRB repertoires of sorted circulating CD4+ T cell subsets between recently diagnosed type 1 diabetes patients and matched healthy donors.

From each donor, a single peripheral blood sample of 95 to 150 mL on average was drawn into heparinised tubes. A BD FACSAria II and a panel including CD45RO, CCR7, CD25, CD127, CD95 and CD27 were used to sort naive, central memory, regulatory and stem cell-like memory CD4+ T cells. Every sorted population had a purity above 95%. Right away, PBMCs were isolated by Lymphoprep density gradient centrifugation and were stained directly, with no culture step. So that batch effects would be minimized, each experiment stained and sorted samples in pairs, pairing one healthy donor with one patient. With regard to this clone: Its cognate antigen has yet to be identified. Per-base qualities were not stored, and no clone one base away is much larger.

The entire isolated RNA was reverse transcribed using the High Capacity cDNA Reverse Transcription Kit, and thus expressed TCRB transcripts were sequenced. Deep immunoSEQ sequencing was applied to naive, central memory and regulatory T cell samples, giving an average of roughly 3.5 million total reads per sample. Sorted cells were lysed in RLT buffer, and RNA was extracted using DNase-treated RNeasy Micro or Mini kits according to cell number. Each cell subset was processed separately to prevent cross-contamination, with patient and healthy donor samples processed together. The immunoSEQ multiplex PCR was used to amplify TCRB sequences from cDNA, yielding 87-bp fragments that span the CDR3 region. Amplicons were sequenced on the Illumina HiSeq platform. Processing in the source paper ran as follows. Synthetic template baselines were used to correct PCR bias computationally, reads within Hamming distance 2 were collapsed, and singletons that could not be merged were discarded. Reads were aligned against IMGT so that V, D and J genes, CDR3 length and insertions or deletions at six rearrangement sites could be assigned. Within each subset, clonotype counts were normalized to sorted cell number, after which true diversity and Gini coefficients were computed with the tcR R package. The overlap coefficient, calculated on TCRB nucleotide sequences, was used to measure repertoire sharing. As a proxy for the pre-selection repertoire, out-of-frame TCRB sequences from naive cells were analyzed. Entries here come from immuneACCESS through TCRdb and include only in-frame sequences with V and J called. Some clones fail to appear in such tables; in the studies checked, an unresolved V gene covers under half of the shortfall, and the cause of the remainder is unknown. Clone size and the V and J calls come from that table; the DNA yielded D and trimming. For this sample the table gives 200,000 to 300,000 clones, of which under 70% were detected only once. Almost 0.055% of the sample comes from the top ten.

Here is what the overall study found, with its caveats: PCR might favor shorter templates, but patient and control samples were amplified and corrected together, so any skew would affect both groups equally. Because cDNA was sequenced instead of genomic DNA, activated cells with high expression could be over-represented, although the groups did not differ in activation or CD3 levels. Naive, central memory and regulatory TCRB repertoires appeared more similar among patients than among healthy donors. At VDJ recombination sites, patients with type 1 diabetes made fewer insertions and deleted more nucleotides, a pattern implying thymic rearrangement abnormalities. Type 1 diabetes patients showed a moderate but significant shortening of TCRB CDR3 length in all four CD4+ subsets. HLA sub-analyses involved small numbers of individuals, so any influence of HLA type on TCRB rearrangement remained unresolved.

The clonotype was recovered from a man between 25 and 39 years old in good health. Sequenced: naive CD4+ T cells from blood. Taken with the paper, the label for cell subset or site translates to: true naive CD4+ T cells.

Read as DNA, the sequence is TGCAGCGTCTCTACCGACAGGGGGGTTGGCTACACCTTC. This gives the protein CSVSTDRGVGYTF. Recombination connected TRBV29-1 to TRBJ1-2, with 9 middle bases fitting TRBD1. Here V drops 6 bases and J drops 7 bases, and the junction holds 9 bases not matched to any gene. From its cysteine to its phenylalanine, the CDR3 spans 13 amino acids. Kept here is only the CDR3 DNA, which spans 39 bases and is read in frame from base 1. CDR1 and CDR2 were assigned from the germline V gene as SQVTM and ANQGSEA.